These 3 T cell receptor beta chains were all obtained from the same sample, sequenced in a study of blood T cell repertoires in COVID-19. Assay: immunoSEQ multiplex PCR; the TCRdb copy retains only in-frame clones and omits some. Among about 280,000 clones listed, about 80% were seen once. The sequenced sample consisted of peripheral blood. All receptors come from a woman aged 50 to 60 who had recovered from COVID-19.

The gene calls are TRBV12-3 or TRBV12-4 and TRBJ1-5, with 9 nucleotides matching TRBD1. V shed 8 bases and J 4 bases; nucleotides not matched to a gene: 3. This CDR3 is 13 amino acids long. The CDR3 nucleotides read TGTGCCAGCTCCGGACAGGGGAATCAGCCCCAGCATTTT. It encodes CASSGQGNQPQHF.

This chain uses TRBV5-1 with TRBJ2-3; the D gene is possibly TRBD1 (6 bases). The CDR3 spans 15 residues. CDR1 is SGHRS, CDR2 YFSETQ, per germline. V dropped 6 bases and J dropped 0 bases, with 14 bases sitting between them. CDR3 nucleotides: TGCGCCAGCAATCGTCAGGGGACGAGCACAGATACGCAGTATTTT. Amino acid sequence: CASNRQGTSTDTQYF.

The chain has TRBV24-1 and TRBJ2-2, with 11 bases that match TRBD2. This CDR3 is 17 amino acids long. CDR1 is KGHDR, CDR2 SFDVKD, per germline. The ends lost 4 bases at V and 3 bases at J; junction bases unmatched: 6. CDR3 residues: CATSDPTSGRHTGELFF. In nucleotides, the CDR3 is TGTGCCACCAGTGACCCCACTAGCGGGAGACACACCGGGGAGCTGTTTTTT.